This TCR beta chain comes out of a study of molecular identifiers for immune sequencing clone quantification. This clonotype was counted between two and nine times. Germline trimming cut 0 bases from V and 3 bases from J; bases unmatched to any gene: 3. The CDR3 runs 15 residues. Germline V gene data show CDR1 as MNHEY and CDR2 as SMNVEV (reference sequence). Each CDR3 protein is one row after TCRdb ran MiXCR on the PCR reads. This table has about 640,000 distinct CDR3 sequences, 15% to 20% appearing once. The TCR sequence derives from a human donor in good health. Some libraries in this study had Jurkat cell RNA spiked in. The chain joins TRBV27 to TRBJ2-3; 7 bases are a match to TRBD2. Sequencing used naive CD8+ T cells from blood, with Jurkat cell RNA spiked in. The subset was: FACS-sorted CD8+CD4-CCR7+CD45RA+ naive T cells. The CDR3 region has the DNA TGTGCCAGCAGTTTATCGGCGGGAGCTACAGATACGCAGTATTTT. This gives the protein CASSLSAGATDTQYF.